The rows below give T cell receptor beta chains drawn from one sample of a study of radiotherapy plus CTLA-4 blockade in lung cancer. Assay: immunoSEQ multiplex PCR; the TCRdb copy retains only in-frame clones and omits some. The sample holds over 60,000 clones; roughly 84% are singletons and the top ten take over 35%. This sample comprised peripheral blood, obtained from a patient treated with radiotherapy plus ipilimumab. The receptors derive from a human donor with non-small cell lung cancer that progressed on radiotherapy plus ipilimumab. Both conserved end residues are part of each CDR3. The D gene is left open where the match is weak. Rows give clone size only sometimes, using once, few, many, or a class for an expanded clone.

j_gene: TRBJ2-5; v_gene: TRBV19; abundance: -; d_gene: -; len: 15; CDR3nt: TGTGCCAGTAGGATCGGTAGGGGAGTGGGAGAGACCCAGTACTTC; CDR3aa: CASRIGRGVGETQYF
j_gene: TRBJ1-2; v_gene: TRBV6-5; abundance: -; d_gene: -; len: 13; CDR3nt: TGTGCCAGCAGTTACCAGGGAGCCTATGGCTACACCTTC; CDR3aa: CASSYQGAYGYTF
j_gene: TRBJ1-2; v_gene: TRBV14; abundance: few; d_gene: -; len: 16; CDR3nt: TGTGCCAGCAGCCAAGGGGGTTACGGAACTAACTATGGCTACACCTTC; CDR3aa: CASSQGGYGTNYGYTF
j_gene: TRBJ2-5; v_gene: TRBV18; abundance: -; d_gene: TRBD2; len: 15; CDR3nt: TGTGCCAGCTCTCCTGGACTAGCCGGTGGAAAGACCCAGTACTTC; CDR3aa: CASSPGLAGGKTQYF
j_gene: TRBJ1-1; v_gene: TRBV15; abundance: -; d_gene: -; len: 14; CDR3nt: TGTGCCACCAGCAGAGAGGGGTTGGAGGGTGAAGCTTTCTTT; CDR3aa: CATSREGLEGEAFF
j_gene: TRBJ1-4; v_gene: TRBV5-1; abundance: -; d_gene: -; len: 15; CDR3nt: TGCGCCAGCAGCCACCGGGGGGGGCCTAATGAAAAACTGTTTTTT; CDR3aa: CASSHRGGPNEKLFF
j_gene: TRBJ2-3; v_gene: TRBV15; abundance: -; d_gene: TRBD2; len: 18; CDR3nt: TGTGCCACCAGCACAGAGACTAGCGCCACTTGGGGCACAGATACGCAGTATTTT; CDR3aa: CATSTETSATWGTDTQYF
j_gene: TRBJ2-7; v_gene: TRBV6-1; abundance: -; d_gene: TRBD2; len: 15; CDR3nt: TGTGCCAGCAGATGGACTAGCGGGAGTATCGACGAGCAGTACTTC; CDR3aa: CASRWTSGSIDEQYF
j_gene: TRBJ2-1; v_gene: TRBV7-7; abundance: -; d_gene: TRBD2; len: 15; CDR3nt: TGTGCTAGCAGCTTAACTAGCGGGGTAATCCATGAGCAGTTCTTC; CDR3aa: CASSLTSGVIHEQFF
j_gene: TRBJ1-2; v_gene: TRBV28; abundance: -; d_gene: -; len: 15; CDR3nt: TGTGCCAGCAGTTTGGGAAGGGGACCTAGTTATGGCTACACCTTC; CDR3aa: CASSLGRGPSYGYTF
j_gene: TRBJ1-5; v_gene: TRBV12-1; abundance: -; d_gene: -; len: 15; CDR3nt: TGTGCCAGCAGCTTTGTCAGGGTTTTGAGTCAGCCCCAGCATTTT; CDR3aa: CASSFVRVLSQPQHF
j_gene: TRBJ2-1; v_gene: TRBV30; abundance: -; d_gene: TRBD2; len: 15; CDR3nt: TGTGCCTGGAGTCCGAGGACTAGCGGGAGAGGCGAGCAGTTCTTC; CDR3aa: CAWSPRTSGRGEQFF